What follows are 10 T cell receptor beta chains derived from one specimen sequenced in a study of blood T cell repertoires in COVID-19. Clones were read by immunoSEQ multiplex PCR, and TCRdb kept only the in-frame ones, dropping some. The profile covers fewer than 200,000 clones, with roughly 80% appearing a single time and 6% to 8.5% taken by the ten largest. The source material was peripheral blood. The receptors were gathered from a woman between 65 and 79 years old with COVID-19, enrolled during active disease.

This chain connects TRBV28 to TRBJ2-7; 11 bases map to TRBD2. CDR3 length: 14 amino acids. Germline assignment: CDR1 MDHEN and CDR2 SYDVKM. Losses at the gene ends were 7 bases for V and 4 bases for J; bases not matched to a gene: 6. CDR3 loop: CASKPGTSGYEQYF. The CDR3 DNA is TGTGCCAGCAAACCCGGGACTAGCGGTTACGAGCAGTACTTC.

In its sample, this clone was seen a few times. This chain connects TRBV27 to TRBJ1-5; D is ambiguous. V dropped 2 bases and J dropped 4 bases, with 12 bases sitting between them. CDR3 length equals 15 residues. Germline V gives CDR1 MNHEY, CDR2 SMNVEV (reference sequence). In DNA, the CDR3 is TGTGCCAGCAGTTTAAATAGTGGGAGAAATCAGCCCCAGCATTTT. It translates to CASSLNSGRNQPQHF.

The chain joins TRBV19 to TRBJ2-1, with 11 positions matching TRBD2. Germline V gene lookup returns CDR1 LNHDA and CDR2 SQIVND (reference sequence). The CDR3 length is 15 residues. V shed 4 bases and J 5 bases; nucleotides not matched to a gene: 4. The CDR3 reads CASSKGLAVNNEQFF. CDR3 in DNA: TGTGCCAGTAGTAAGGGACTAGCGGTAAACAATGAGCAGTTCTTC.

V gene TRBV5-4 combines with J gene TRBJ1-2; D possibly corresponds to TRBD1 (5 bases). CDR3 size: 13 residues. The germline gives CDR1 SGHNT, CDR2 YYREEE (reference sequence). Deletions cut 2 bases from V and 7 bases from J, with 12 bases between. The CDR3 reads CASSLSGGGGYTF. Written as DNA, the CDR3 is TGTGCCAGCAGCTTATCCGGCGGGGGTGGCTACACCTTC.

V is TRBV18 and J is TRBJ2-3, with no clear D. The CDR3 has 16 amino acids. V was shortened by 2 bases and J by 0 bases, with 12 bases between the two germline ends. Germline V lookup: CDR1 KGHSH, CDR2 LQKENI. In DNA form, the CDR3 reads TGTGCCAGCTCACCAGTACAGCCCTCTAGCACAGATACGCAGTATTTT. It translates to CASSPVQPSSTDTQYF.

The CDR3 DNA reads as TGTGCCAGCAGCTTAGTTGGGACAGAGTCCTACGAGCAGTACTTC. Protein sequence: CASSLVGTESYEQYF. The gene calls are TRBV7-2 and TRBJ2-7; 7 bases align to TRBD1. V was pared by 1 base and J by 1 base, with 4 bases of the junction left unmatched. Germline values: CDR1 SGHTA, CDR2 FQGNSA. The CDR3 is 15 amino acids.

The chain links TRBV5-4 to TRBJ2-3, with TRBD2 matching over 15 bases. The V gene end was trimmed by 7 bases and the J gene end by 3 bases; junction bases not matched to a gene: 15. Germline V gene data show CDR1 as SGHNT and CDR2 as YYREEE (reference sequence). The CDR3 sequence is 19 residues long. The CDR3 DNA sequence: TGTGCCAGCTACTTAGGGGGACTAGCGGGAGGAATATCGACAGATACGCAGTATTTT. This sequence encodes CASYLGGLAGGISTDTQYF.

The genes are TRBV9 and TRBJ2-1; 7 bases align to TRBD2. V lost 4 bases and J lost 9; bases outside the gene matches: 16. From germline, CDR1 is SGDLS and CDR2 YYNGEE. The CDR3 is 16 residues long. CDR3 bases: TGTGCCAGCAGCCCCCTCGGGGGGACCACTTCCACTGAGCAGTTCTTC. This translates into CASSPLGGTTSTEQFF.

The rearrangement uses TRBV5-4 and TRBJ1-1; D unresolved. This CDR3 is 13 amino acids long. Germline V gene lookup returns CDR1 SGHNT and CDR2 YYREEE (reference sequence). V was cut by 0 bases and J by 3 bases, with 6 bases left in between. The CDR3 DNA follows: TGTGCCAGCAGCTTGGGGGCTGACACTGAAGCTTTCTTT. As protein: CASSLGADTEAFF. Looking up the rest from reference TRBV5-4 and TRBJ1-1 gives the full variable domain: ETGVTQSPTHLIKTRGQQVTLRCSSQSGHNTVSWYQQALGQGPQFIFQYYREEENGRGNFPPRFSGLQFPNYSSELNVNALELDDSALYLCASSLGADTEAFFGQGTRLTVV.

V usage is TRBV27 and J usage is TRBJ1-2; tentative D call: TRBD1 (5 bases). CDR3 length equals 14 residues. Germline V CDR1 and CDR2: MNHEY, SMNVEV (reference sequence). V lost 2 bases to trimming and J lost 4 bases, with 11 bases between them. The CDR3 DNA sequence: TGTGCCAGCAGTTTAAGGGGCAGTACCTATGGCTACACCTTC. Translated, it gives CASSLRGSTYGYTF.